These 32 T cell receptor beta chains were sequenced from one sample in a study of cytotoxic CD8 clonotypes in ibrutinib-treated CLL. Method: immunoSEQ multiplex PCR; TCRdb's copy keeps in-frame clones and lacks some. Of about 160,000 clones in the sample, more than 70% were seen once. This material consisted of PBMCs, taken at disease progression, from a patient treated with ibrutinib. The receptor source for this set is a human donor with chronic lymphocytic leukemia.

The rearrangement joins TRBV11-2 to TRBJ1-2, with TRBD1 as a possible D gene (5 bases). CDR3 length equals 18 residues. Per germline, CDR1 SGHAT and CDR2 FQNNGV. Trimming removed 4 bases from V and 1 base from J, with 22 bases in between. CDR3 loop: CASSSIRSTGHINYGYTF. CDR3 in DNA: TGTGCCAGCAGCTCAATCCGGTCGACTGGACATATTAACTATGGCTACACCTTC.

The chain is built from TRBV5-5 and TRBJ1-4; 8 bases align to TRBD1. Looked up from germline, CDR1 is SGHKS and CDR2 is YYEKEE (reference sequence). The CDR3 has 16 amino acids. The ends lost 5 bases at V and 3 bases at J; junction bases unmatched: 9. The CDR3 DNA reads TGTGCCAGCAGTCTTCGACAGGGGAACGCTAATGAAAAACTGTTTTTT. Translated, it gives CASSLRQGNANEKLFF.

V gene TRBV5-1 combines with J gene TRBJ2-3; D unclear. This CDR3 has 14 residues. Germline V CDR1 and CDR2: SGHRS, YFSETQ. V lost 2 bases and J lost 0, with 7 bases in between. The CDR3 DNA is TGCGCCAGCAGCTTTCAATCTAGCACAGATACGCAGTATTTT. It yields the protein CASSFQSSTDTQYF.

This chain joins TRBV7-6 and TRBJ2-3, with 8 bases identical to TRBD2. The germline CDR1 and CDR2 sequences are SGHVS and FNYEAQ. The V gene end was trimmed by 2 bases and the J gene end by 3 bases; junction bases not matched to a gene: 7. This CDR3 is built from 16 residues. The CDR3 is CASSLFQRGSTDTQYF. The CDR3 DNA reads as TGTGCCAGCAGCTTATTCCAGCGGGGGAGTACAGATACGCAGTATTTT.

This chain uses TRBV4-1 with TRBJ2-1; 13 bases are shared with TRBD2. The CDR3 is made up of 16 amino acids. Germline assignment: CDR1 MGHRA and CDR2 YSYEKL. J was trimmed by 7 bases and V by 0 bases; bases with no gene match: 3. CDR3 DNA: TGCGCCAGCAGCCAAGAAGGGACTAGCGGGAATAATGAGCAGTTCTTC. This codes for CASSQEGTSGNNEQFF.

This chain links TRBV9 with TRBJ1-2; D gene unclear. Trimming removed 0 bases at V and 5 bases at J, with 11 bases between. The CDR3 spans 14 residues. The germline V gene has CDR1 SGDLS and CDR2 YYNGEE. The CDR3 here is CASSVEAGRYGYTF. CDR3 in DNA: TGTGCCAGCAGCGTAGAGGCAGGACGGTATGGCTACACCTTC.

The chain has TRBV7-2 and TRBJ2-7, with D perhaps TRBD2 (5 bases). Germline CDR1 reads SGHTA; CDR2 reads FQGNSA. This CDR3 contains 13 residues. The V and J ends lost 1 base and 3 bases respectively, with 7 bases between them. This CDR3 is CASSLERVYEQYF. The CDR3 nucleotides are TGTGCCAGCAGCTTAGAGAGGGTCTACGAGCAGTACTTC.

This clone was counted once. The genes are TRBV27 and TRBJ1-1; 9 bases line up with TRBD1. The V gene's germline CDR1 is MNHEY and CDR2 SMNVEV (reference sequence). The trim removed 2 bases at V and 1 base at J, leaving 11 bases unmatched. This CDR3 comprises 18 residues. This chain's CDR3 is CASSLVGQGTGQNTEAFF. The CDR3 DNA reads as TGTGCCAGCAGTTTAGTGGGACAGGGAACGGGTCAGAACACTGAAGCTTTCTTT.

This clone was found once. CDR3: CASSVVPGPNTEAFF. Here the CDR3 DNA reads TGTGCCAGCAGCGTAGTTCCAGGCCCGAACACTGAAGCTTTCTTT. The rearrangement uses TRBV9 and TRBJ1-1; D call uncertain. Per the germline V gene, CDR1 is SGDLS and CDR2 is YYNGEE. The V gene lost 0 bases and the J gene lost 1 base, with 10 bases spanning the gap. The CDR3 spans 15 residues.

V and J are TRBV27 and TRBJ2-7; D is perhaps TRBD1 or TRBD2 (6 bases each). V lost 6 bases and J 3 bases, leaving 21 bases between the germline ends. This CDR3 spans 16 amino acids. In germline, CDR1 is MNHEY, CDR2 SMNVEV (reference sequence). CDR3 DNA: TGTGCCAGCAGGTCCCATATGGGGGGCGAGAACTACGAGCAGTACTTC. It translates to CASRSHMGGENYEQYF.

The chain uses TRBV10-2 and TRBJ2-7; D might be TRBD2 (5 bases). The CDR3 is 13 residues long. Germline-derived CDR1 and CDR2 are WSHSY and SAAADI. With 5 bases removed from V and 4 bases from J, the gap between germline ends came to 12 bases. CDR3 sequence: CASSSGITYEQYF. CDR3 DNA sequence: TGCGCCAGCAGTTCGGGGATTACTTACGAGCAGTACTTC.

The chain is built from TRBV5-4 and TRBJ1-2; no definite D call. The CDR3 length is 12 residues. V lost 0 bases and J 4 bases, leaving 4 bases between the germline ends. Looked up from germline, CDR1 is SGHNT and CDR2 is YYREEE (reference sequence). The CDR3 nucleotides are TGTGCCAGCAGCTTGGGGGTCTATGGCTACACCTTC. It yields the protein CASSLGVYGYTF.

V usage is TRBV15 and J usage is TRBJ1-1; no firm D call. Germline CDR1 and CDR2: LNHNV and YYDKDF (reference sequence). This CDR3 has 13 amino acids. V was trimmed by 1 base and J by 0 bases, leaving 3 bases between them. The CDR3 coding sequence is TGTGCCACCAGCAGAGGGTTGAACACTGAAGCTTTCTTT. Translated, it gives CATSRGLNTEAFF.

The gene calls are TRBV4-2 and TRBJ2-3; 13 nucleotides agree with TRBD2. J was trimmed by 2 bases and V by 1 base; bases with no gene match: 12. This CDR3 is 20 amino acids long. Germline V gene lookup returns CDR1 LGHNA and CDR2 YNFKEQ. The CDR3 is CASSQAVGLGLAGVTDTQYF. DNA for the CDR3: TGTGCCAGCAGCCAAGCGGTGGGTCTCGGACTAGCGGGAGTCACAGATACGCAGTATTTT.

V and J are TRBV6-5 and TRBJ1-1, with no clear D. Trimming stripped 5 bases from V and 4 bases from J, with 11 bases between. Germline-derived CDR1 and CDR2 are MNHEY and SVGAGI. The CDR3 extends over 13 amino acids. The CDR3 sequence is CASSLNRVTEAFF. The DNA of the CDR3 is TGTGCCAGCAGTCTTAACCGGGTCACTGAAGCTTTCTTT.

V gene TRBV14 combines with J gene TRBJ2-7, with 15 bases identical to TRBD2. CDR1 is SGHDN and CDR2 is FVKESK in the germline V gene. The CDR3 covers 18 residues. V trimming: 4 bases; J trimming: 1 base; junction bases outside the gene matches: 8. The CDR3 DNA reads as TGTGCCAGCAGCCGAAGGACTAGCGGGAGGGCTAATTCCTACGAGCAGTACTTC. It yields the protein CASSRRTSGRANSYEQYF. Full variable domain (rest looked up from reference TRBV14 and TRBJ2-7): EAGVTQFPSHSVIEKGQTVTLRCDPISGHDNLYWYRRVMGKEIKFLLHFVKESKQDESGMPNNRFLAERTGGTYSTLKVQPAELEDSGVYFCASSRRTSGRANSYEQYFGPGTRLTVT.

V usage is TRBV7-3 and J usage is TRBJ2-6; no definite D call. From germline, CDR1 is SGHTA and CDR2 FQGTGA. The CDR3 covers 15 residues. Trimming left V 5 bases short and J 0 bases short, with 8 bases between. The CDR3 nucleotides are TGTGCCAGCAGCGTGTCAGTCTCTGGGGCCAACGTCCTGACTTTC. It translates to CASSVSVSGANVLTF.

This chain links TRBV18 with TRBJ1-1; 9 nucleotides align to TRBD1. V dropped 4 bases and J dropped 0; count of bases not matched to a gene: 12. This CDR3 comprises 18 residues. Germline V CDR1 and CDR2: KGHSH, LQKENI. The CDR3 is CASSRLGTGSAVNTEAFF. CDR3 nucleotides: TGTGCCAGCTCACGGCTCGGGACAGGGAGTGCAGTGAACACTGAAGCTTTCTTT.

The J gene is TRBJ2-6, the V gene TRBV5-1; D remains ambiguous. The CDR3 runs 15 residues. V was cut by 2 bases and J by 0 bases, with 6 bases left in between. Germline loops: CDR1 SGHRS, CDR2 YFSETQ. CDR3 protein: CASSFRSSGANVLTF. In nucleotides, the CDR3 is TGCGCCAGCAGCTTCAGAAGCTCTGGGGCCAACGTCCTGACTTTC. Full variable domain (missing parts from reference TRBV5-1 and TRBJ2-6): KAGVTQTPRYLIKTRGQQVTLSCSPISGHRSVSWYQQTPGQGLQFLFEYFSETQRNKGNFPGRFSGRQFSNSRSEMNVSTLELGDSALYLCASSFRSSGANVLTFGAGSRLTVL.

The CDR3 region is CASSEGQGATGELFF. CDR3 in DNA: TGTGCCAGCAGCGAGGGACAGGGGGCAACCGGGGAGCTGTTTTTT. The V call is TRBV14, the J call TRBJ2-2, with 12 bases identical to TRBD1. With V trimmed by 5 bases and J by 5 bases, 3 bases remained unmatched. Germline CDR1 and CDR2: SGHDN and FVKESK. The CDR3 contains 15 residues.

The V call is TRBV6-1, the J call TRBJ1-2, with D possibly TRBD1 on 6 matching bases. The ends were cut back, 6 bases at V and 8 bases at J, with 16 bases in the middle. CDR3 length: 13 amino acids. Germline V CDR1 and CDR2: MNHNS, SASEGT. Here the CDR3 reads CASRDTGRGGYTF. The CDR3 region has the DNA TGTGCCAGCAGGGATACAGGGCGGGGCGGCTACACCTTC.

The chain employs TRBV6-5 and TRBJ2-2; 7 nucleotides line up with TRBD2. V shed 5 bases and J 11 bases; nucleotides not matched to a gene: 8. Per germline, CDR1 MNHEY and CDR2 SVGAGI. The CDR3 extends over 13 amino acids. The CDR3 DNA follows: TGTGCCAGCAGTCCCTGGGAGGGCCGTGAGCTGTTTTTT. Its translation: CASSPWEGRELFF.

The chain carries TRBV4-3 and TRBJ1-3; tentatively, D is TRBD1 (5 bases). CDR1 is LGHNA and CDR2 is YSLEER in the germline V gene. This CDR3 has 16 residues. The V gene lost 0 bases and the J gene lost 2 bases, with 11 bases spanning the gap. CDR3 sequence (DNA): TGCGCCAGCAGCCAAGATTTGACAGTAGCTGGAAACACCATATATTTT. This sequence encodes CASSQDLTVAGNTIYF.

The V gene is TRBV5-1, the J gene TRBJ1-3, with TRBD1 as a possible D gene (6 bases). Germline V lookup: CDR1 SGHRS, CDR2 YFSETQ. The germline V and J ends were trimmed by 5 bases and 3 bases, with 15 bases remaining between them. The length of the CDR3 is 15 residues. The CDR3 DNA reads TGCGCCAGCAGGGGGACGGGGGCCGGTGGAAACACCATATATTTT. Its translation: CASRGTGAGGNTIYF.

The chain combines TRBV7-3 with TRBJ2-1, with 7 bases identical to TRBD2. Trimming removed 1 base from V and 4 bases from J; junction bases left unmatched: 1. This CDR3 contains 14 residues. Per germline, CDR1 SGHTA and CDR2 FQGTGA. The CDR3 is CASSLSSGYNEQFF. The CDR3 coding sequence is TGTGCCAGCAGCTTAAGTAGCGGGTACAATGAGCAGTTCTTC.

This rearrangement joins TRBV6-1 to TRBJ2-3; TRBD2 matches at 15 bases. Germline V CDR1 and CDR2: MNHNS, SASEGT. The CDR3 loop spans 20 amino acids. The V segment lost 4 bases and the J segment 1 base; nucleotides outside the gene matches: 12. CDR3 in DNA: TGTGCCAGCAGTGGTCTGGAGGGACTAGCGGGAGGCCGGGGCACAGATACGCAGTATTTT. The encoded protein is CASSGLEGLAGGRGTDTQYF.

This clone was found a few times. The V and J genes are TRBV6-6 and TRBJ1-1; a weak D match, TRBD1 (5 bases). Germline V lookup: CDR1 MNHNY, CDR2 SVGAGI (reference sequence). V was pared by 11 bases and J by 6 bases, with 22 bases between. The CDR3 consists of 14 residues. DNA of the CDR3: TGTGCCTCCTCCCTTGTGAGGGGATCGTCTGAAGCTTTCTTT. This codes for CASSLVRGSSEAFF.

This clone was observed a handful of times. This chain uses TRBV19 with TRBJ2-7; 10 bases are shared with TRBD2. Germline V gene sequence: CDR1 LNHDA, CDR2 SQIVND (reference sequence). The ends lost 5 bases at V and 3 bases at J; junction bases unmatched: 7. This CDR3 is 15 amino acids long. CDR3 in amino acids: CASSVKLAGHYEQYF. The CDR3 DNA reads as TGTGCCAGTAGTGTAAAACTAGCGGGACACTACGAGCAGTACTTC. Full variable domain (rest looked up from reference TRBV19 and TRBJ2-7): DGGITQSPKYLFRKEGQNVTLSCEQNLNHDAMYWYRQDPGQGLRLIYYSQIVNDFQKGDIAEGYSVSREKKESFPLTVTSAQKNPTAFYLCASSVKLAGHYEQYFGPGTRLTVT.

The rearrangement links TRBV2 to TRBJ2-5, with D perhaps matching TRBD2 (5 bases). The CDR3 consists of 14 residues. The V and J ends lost 0 bases and 0 bases respectively, with 5 bases between them. Germline CDR1 SNHLY, CDR2 FYNNEI. CDR3 nucleotides: TGTGCCAGCAGTGAAGCGCGGGACCAAGAGACCCAGTACTTC. Translating gives CASSEARDQETQYF.

The rearrangement joins TRBV4-1 to TRBJ1-5, with unresolved D. Germline V gene sequence: CDR1 MGHRA, CDR2 YSYEKL. Trimming stripped 6 bases from V and 4 bases from J, with 13 bases between. The CDR3 is made up of 14 amino acids. The CDR3, as DNA: TGCGCCAGCAGTCATCGAGTACATAATCAGCCCCAGCATTTT. Amino acid sequence: CASSHRVHNQPQHF.

The chain recombines TRBV7-9 with TRBJ2-1; 8 bases line up with TRBD1. CDR1 is SEHNR and CDR2 is FQNEAQ in the germline V gene (reference sequence). This CDR3 has 16 amino acids. After removal of 2 bases from V and 6 bases from J, the junction contained 9 bases not matched to a gene. This chain's CDR3 is CASSLNSGTGANEQFF. CDR3 in DNA: TGTGCCAGCAGCTTAAACTCGGGGACAGGTGCCAATGAGCAGTTCTTC.

The CDR3 loop reads CASSLPLPGQGTDTQYF. CDR3 DNA sequence: TGTGCCAGCAGCTTACCACTACCGGGACAGGGTACAGATACGCAGTATTTT. This chain joins TRBV11-2 and TRBJ2-3; the match to TRBD1 covers 9 bases. V lost 2 bases to trimming and J lost 3 bases; unmatched junction nucleotides: 9. The length of the CDR3 is 17 residues. Germline assignment: CDR1 SGHAT and CDR2 FQNNGV.